Each of the 10 T cell receptor beta chains below was sequenced from the same sample in a study of blood T cell repertoires in COVID-19. Clones were read by immunoSEQ multiplex PCR, and TCRdb kept only the in-frame ones, dropping some. Of about 190,000 clones in the sample, around 80% were seen once. The sequenced sample was peripheral blood. All receptors derive from a woman aged 50 to 65 with acute or convalescent COVID-19.

V usage is TRBV30 and J usage is TRBJ1-5; 9 bases match TRBD1. Germline values: CDR1 GTSNPN, CDR2 SVGIG (reference sequence). The trim removed 5 bases at V and 2 bases at J, leaving 1 base unmatched. The CDR3 totals 13 residues. In nucleotides, the CDR3 is TGTGCCTGGGGACAGGGGCGCAATCAGCCCCAGCATTTT. It codes for CAWGQGRNQPQHF.

The chain joins TRBV9 to TRBJ1-3; a possible D gene is TRBD1 (6 bases). Germline values: CDR1 SGDLS, CDR2 YYNGEE. Trimming took 0 bases from V and 1 from J, leaving 20 bases between them. The CDR3 has 19 amino acids. The DNA for the CDR3 is TGTGCCAGCAGCGTAGGGGACACTCTGGGCATACGATCTGGAAACACCATATATTTT. Its translation: CASSVGDTLGIRSGNTIYF.

This chain connects TRBV5-4 to TRBJ1-1, with a possible D match to TRBD1 (6 bases). This CDR3 contains 15 residues. V lost 5 bases and J lost 5, with 19 bases in between. Germline V gives CDR1 SGHNT, CDR2 YYREEE (reference sequence). The CDR3, as DNA: TGTGCCAGCAGTTATAACAAGGGGGAAGGGACTGAAGCTTTCTTT. Encoded protein: CASSYNKGEGTEAFF.

The rearrangement links TRBV6-5 to TRBJ2-2, with D maybe TRBD1 (6 bases). Trimming stripped 2 bases from V and 3 bases from J, with 13 bases between. Germline V CDR1 and CDR2: MNHEY, SVGAGI. The CDR3 runs 16 residues. CDR3 bases: TGTGCCAGCAGTTACCTCGGCAGGGGTGACACCGGGGAGCTGTTTTTT. This translates into CASSYLGRGDTGELFF.

The V and J genes are TRBV5-1 and TRBJ2-1; 9 nucleotides align to TRBD1. Germline V gene data show CDR1 as SGHRS and CDR2 as YFSETQ. This CDR3 is 13 amino acids long. Germline trimming cut 4 bases from V and 7 bases from J; bases unmatched to any gene: 3. CDR3 DNA sequence: TGCGCCAGCAGCACCGGACAGGGGAATGAGCAGTTCTTC. It specifies CASSTGQGNEQFF.

This sequence joins TRBV6-6 and TRBJ1-1, with D unresolved. The germline V gene encodes CDR1 MNHNY and CDR2 SVGAGI (reference sequence). V was pared by 2 bases and J by 0 bases, with 7 bases between. CDR3 length: 14 amino acids. The CDR3 nucleotides are TGTGCCAGCAGTTACGAGGGTATGAACACTGAAGCTTTCTTT. Translation: CASSYEGMNTEAFF.

V usage is TRBV6-1 and J usage is TRBJ1-2; TRBD1 agrees at 7 bases. The junction had 6 bases not matched to a gene; V was cut back by 2 bases and J by 0 bases. Per the germline V gene, CDR1 is MNHNS and CDR2 is SASEGT. The CDR3 is 16 amino acids. The CDR3 protein is CASSERDRSSNYGYTF. CDR3 DNA: TGTGCCAGCAGTGAACGGGACAGATCGTCTAACTATGGCTACACCTTC.

This chain connects TRBV24-1 to TRBJ2-1; 10 bases are a match to TRBD2. V lost 4 bases and J lost 6; bases outside the gene matches: 8. This CDR3 comprises 16 residues. Germline V lookup: CDR1 KGHDR, CDR2 SFDVKD. The DNA for the CDR3 is TGTGCCACCAGTGACCCCTCTAGCGGGGGCTTCAATGAGCAGTTCTTC. It specifies CATSDPSSGGFNEQFF.

The chain has TRBV19 and TRBJ1-2; a possible D gene is TRBD1 (6 bases). The V end lost 3 bases, the J end lost 4 bases, and 12 bases lay between the germline ends. Germline V gene lookup returns CDR1 LNHDA and CDR2 SQIVND (reference sequence). There are 14 residues in the CDR3. DNA for the CDR3: TGTGCCAGTAGTATTGCAGGGGTGAGCTATGGCTACACCTTC. It translates to CASSIAGVSYGYTF.

The CDR3 protein is CASRPGGSEQFF. In DNA, the CDR3 is TGTGCCAGCAGGCCGGGGGGTTCCGAGCAGTTCTTC. The chain joins TRBV12-3 or TRBV12-4 to TRBJ2-1; 7 nucleotides match TRBD2. The CDR3 contains 12 residues. V lost 6 bases to trimming and J lost 10 bases; unmatched junction nucleotides: 6.